The rows below give T cell receptor beta chains drawn from one sample of a study of CD8 T cells in ankylosing spondylitis. In TCRdb, the 5' RACE reads were re-called with MiXCR into one record per CDR3 protein. This table holds 150,000 to 200,000 distinct CDR3 sequences, approximately 9% found once. Sequencing was carried out using blood, either unsorted or a sorted T cell fraction (not recorded which). The receptor set was obtained from a female donor with ankylosing spondylitis or in good health (not recorded which). Both conserved end residues are part of each CDR3. The D gene is left open where the match is weak. The size entry is marked missing in some rows and otherwise reads once, few, many or a size class.

CDR3 protein: CSARDLGRGEQFF
CDR3 DNA: TGCAGTGCTAGAGATCTCGGGCGAGGTGAGCAGTTCTTC
J gene: TRBJ2-1
D gene: -
clone size: -
V gene: TRBV20-1

CDR3 protein: CASSFLDRTNTEAFF
CDR3 DNA: TGTGCCAGCAGTTTCCTCGACAGGACCAACACTGAAGCTTTCTTT
J gene: TRBJ1-1
D gene: -
clone size: -
V gene: TRBV27

CDR3 protein: CSARDRWGLNTEAFF
CDR3 DNA: TGCAGTGCTAGAGACCGATGGGGCTTAAACACTGAAGCTTTCTTT
J gene: TRBJ1-1
D gene: -
clone size: few
V gene: TRBV20-1

CDR3 protein: CASSYPRTGGTGELFF
CDR3 DNA: TGTGCCAGCAGTTACCCCCGGACAGGGGGCACCGGGGAGCTGTTTTTT
J gene: TRBJ2-2
D gene: TRBD1
clone size: few
V gene: TRBV6-2/TRBV6-3

CDR3 protein: CASSFTKSSYNEQFF
CDR3 DNA: TGTGCCAGTAGTTTTACCAAGAGCTCCTACAATGAGCAGTTCTTC
J gene: TRBJ2-1
D gene: -
clone size: -
V gene: TRBV19

CDR3 protein: CASSLATGQSNEQYF
CDR3 DNA: TGTGCCAGCAGCTTAGCGACAGGACAATCGAACGAGCAGTACTTC
J gene: TRBJ2-7
D gene: -
clone size: -
V gene: TRBV7-9

CDR3 protein: CASSHRGGGPYEQYF
CDR3 DNA: TGTGCCAGCAGCCACCGGGGGGGGGGACCCTACGAGCAGTACTTC
J gene: TRBJ2-7
D gene: TRBD2
clone size: -
V gene: TRBV4-2

CDR3 protein: CATSDSTGPLRDIQYF
CDR3 DNA: TGTGCCACCAGTGATTCAACAGGCCCCCTTCGGGACATTCAGTACTTC
J gene: TRBJ2-4
D gene: -
clone size: -
V gene: TRBV24-1

CDR3 protein: CASSVWDSSNEQFF
CDR3 DNA: TGTGCCAGCAGCGTATGGGACTCCTCCAATGAGCAGTTCTTC
J gene: TRBJ2-1
D gene: -
clone size: once
V gene: TRBV9

CDR3 protein: CASSFQRGDYEKLFF
CDR3 DNA: TGTGCCAGCAGTTTCCAGCGGGGGGATTACGAAAAACTGTTTTTT
J gene: TRBJ1-4
D gene: -
clone size: many
V gene: TRBV12-3/TRBV12-4

CDR3 protein: CSVGAWGTF
CDR3 DNA: TGCAGCGTAGGGGCCTGGGGAACCTTC
J gene: TRBJ1-2
D gene: -
clone size: few
V gene: TRBV29-1

CDR3 protein: CASSQDRGGTYEQYF
CDR3 DNA: TGCGCCAGCAGCCAAGATCGAGGGGGCACCTACGAGCAGTACTTC
J gene: TRBJ2-7
D gene: TRBD1
clone size: -
V gene: TRBV4-3

CDR3 protein: CASSSSGSAYNEQFF
CDR3 DNA: TGTGCCAGTAGCTCTTCGGGTAGCGCCTACAATGAGCAGTTCTTC
J gene: TRBJ2-1
D gene: -
clone size: few
V gene: TRBV19

CDR3 protein: CASSSRTSGRYNEQFF
CDR3 DNA: TGTGCCAGCAGCTCCCGGACTAGCGGGAGGTACAATGAGCAGTTCTTC
J gene: TRBJ2-1
D gene: TRBD2
clone size: -
V gene: TRBV12-3/TRBV12-4

CDR3 protein: CASSPRDGSLEQYF
CDR3 DNA: TGTGCCAGCAGCCCCCGGGACGGATCTTTAGAGCAGTACTTC
J gene: TRBJ2-7
D gene: -
clone size: many
V gene: TRBV7-9

CDR3 protein: CATSQDEGGLPDEQYF
CDR3 DNA: TGTGCCACCAGCCAAGACGAGGGGGGCCTCCCTGACGAGCAGTACTTC
J gene: TRBJ2-7
D gene: -
clone size: few
V gene: TRBV15

CDR3 protein: CATLAGAYEQYF
CDR3 DNA: TGTGCCACCTTAGCGGGAGCGTACGAGCAGTACTTC
J gene: TRBJ2-7
D gene: TRBD2
clone size: many
V gene: TRBV10-3

CDR3 protein: CSAAGTGSYEQYF
CDR3 DNA: TGCAGTGCTGCCGGGACAGGGTCCTACGAGCAGTACTTC
J gene: TRBJ2-7
D gene: TRBD1
clone size: few
V gene: TRBV20-1

CDR3 protein: CASKGLAYNEQFF
CDR3 DNA: TGTGCCAGCAAGGGACTAGCGTACAATGAGCAGTTCTTC
J gene: TRBJ2-1
D gene: TRBD2
clone size: many
V gene: TRBV6-2/TRBV6-3